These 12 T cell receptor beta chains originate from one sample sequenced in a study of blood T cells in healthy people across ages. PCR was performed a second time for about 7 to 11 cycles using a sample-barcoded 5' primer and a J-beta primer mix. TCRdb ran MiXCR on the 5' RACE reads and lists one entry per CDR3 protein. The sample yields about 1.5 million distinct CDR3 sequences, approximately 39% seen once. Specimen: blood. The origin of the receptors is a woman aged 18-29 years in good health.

The CDR3 here is CASRGQPKNIQYF. The DNA of the CDR3 is TGTGCCAGCAGGGGGCAGCCAAAAAACATTCAGTACTTC. This chain uses TRBV2 with TRBJ2-4; a weak D match, TRBD1 (5 bases). V was pared by 6 bases and J by 4 bases, with 10 bases between. The germline CDR1 and CDR2 sequences are SNHLY and FYNNEI. The CDR3 is made up of 13 amino acids.

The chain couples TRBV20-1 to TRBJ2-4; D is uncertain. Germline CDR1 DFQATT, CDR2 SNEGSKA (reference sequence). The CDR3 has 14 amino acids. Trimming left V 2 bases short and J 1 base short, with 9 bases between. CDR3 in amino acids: CSARKGEAKNIQYF. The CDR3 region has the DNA TGCAGTGCTAGAAAGGGTGAGGCCAAAAACATTCAGTACTTC.

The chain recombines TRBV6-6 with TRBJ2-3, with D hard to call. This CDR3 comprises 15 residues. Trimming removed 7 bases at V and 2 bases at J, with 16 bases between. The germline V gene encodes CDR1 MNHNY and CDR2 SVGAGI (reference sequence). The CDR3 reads CASKGSGDTTDTQYF. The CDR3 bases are TGTGCCAGCAAGGGTTCCGGTGACACCACAGATACGCAGTATTTT.

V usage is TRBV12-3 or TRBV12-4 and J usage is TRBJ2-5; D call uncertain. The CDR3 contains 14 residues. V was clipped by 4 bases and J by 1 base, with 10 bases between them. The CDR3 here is CASSSGRIQETQYF. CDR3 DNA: TGTGCCAGCAGTTCCGGACGGATCCAAGAGACCCAGTACTTC.

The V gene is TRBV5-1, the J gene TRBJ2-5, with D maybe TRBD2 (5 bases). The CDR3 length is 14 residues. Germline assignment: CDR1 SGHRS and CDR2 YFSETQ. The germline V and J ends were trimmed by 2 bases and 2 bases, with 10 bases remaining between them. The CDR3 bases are TGCGCCAGCAGCTTTTTCGGGAAGCAAGAGACCCAGTACTTC. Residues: CASSFFGKQETQYF.

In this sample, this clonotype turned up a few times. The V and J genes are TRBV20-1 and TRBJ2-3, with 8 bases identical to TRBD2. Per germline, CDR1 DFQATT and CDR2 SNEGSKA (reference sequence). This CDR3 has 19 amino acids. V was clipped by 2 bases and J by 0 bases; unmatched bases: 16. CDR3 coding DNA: TGCAGTGCTAGACCTCCCAAGATCCCAGCGGGGGACAGCACAGATACGCAGTATTTT. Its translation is CSARPPKIPAGDSTDTQYF.

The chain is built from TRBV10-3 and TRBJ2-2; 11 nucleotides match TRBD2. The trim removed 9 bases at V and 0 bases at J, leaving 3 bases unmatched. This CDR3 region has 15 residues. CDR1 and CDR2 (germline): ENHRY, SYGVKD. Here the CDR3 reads CAIGTSGSNTGELFF. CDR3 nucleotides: TGTGCCATTGGGACTAGCGGCTCGAACACCGGGGAGCTGTTTTTT.

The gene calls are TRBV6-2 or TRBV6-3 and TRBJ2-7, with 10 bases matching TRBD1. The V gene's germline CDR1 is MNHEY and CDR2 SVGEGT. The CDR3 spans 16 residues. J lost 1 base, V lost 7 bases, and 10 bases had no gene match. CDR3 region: CASISWDRGISYEQYF. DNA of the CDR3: TGTGCCAGCATCTCCTGGGACAGGGGAATTTCCTACGAGCAGTACTTC.

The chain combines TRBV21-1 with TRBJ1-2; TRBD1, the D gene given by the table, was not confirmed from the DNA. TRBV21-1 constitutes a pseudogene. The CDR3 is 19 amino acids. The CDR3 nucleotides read TGTGCCAGCAGCATCTATTTGATCCGGGACAGGGGAACTAACTATGGCTACACCTTC. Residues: CASSIYLIRDRGTNYGYTF.

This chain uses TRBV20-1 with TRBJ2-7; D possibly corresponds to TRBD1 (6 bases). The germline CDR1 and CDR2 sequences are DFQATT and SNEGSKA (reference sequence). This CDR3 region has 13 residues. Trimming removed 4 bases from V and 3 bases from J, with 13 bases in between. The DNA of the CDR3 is TGCAGTGCTACCGACAGGTACCTCTACGAGCAGTACTTC. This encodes CSATDRYLYEQYF.

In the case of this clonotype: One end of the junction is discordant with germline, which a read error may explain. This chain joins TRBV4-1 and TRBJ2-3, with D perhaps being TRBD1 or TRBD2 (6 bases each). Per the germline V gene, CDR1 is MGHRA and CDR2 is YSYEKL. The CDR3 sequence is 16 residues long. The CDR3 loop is CTSSQGGTQLTDTQYF. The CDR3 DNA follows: TGCACCAGCAGCCAGGGCGGGACACAACTCACAGATACGCAGTATTTT.

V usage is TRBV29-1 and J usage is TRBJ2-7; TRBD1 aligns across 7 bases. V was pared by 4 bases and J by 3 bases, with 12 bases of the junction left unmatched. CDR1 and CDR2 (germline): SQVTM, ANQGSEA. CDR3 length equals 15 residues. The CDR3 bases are TGCAGCGTTGTGCGGTCGGGGACAGACAACTACGAGCAGTACTTC. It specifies CSVVRSGTDNYEQYF.